The clone carrying this T cell receptor beta chain has a single count. Germline V lookup: CDR1 LGHNA, CDR2 YNFKEQ. Trimming at V came to 1 base and at J to 3 bases, leaving 5 bases not matched to a gene. This CDR3 has 17 residues. This record comes from a study of blood T cells in healthy people across ages. A second 7 to 11 cycle PCR used barcoded and J-beta primers. Via MiXCR, TCRdb re-called the 5' RACE reads, giving one row per CDR3 protein. Here the sample spans over 1.5 million distinct CDR3 sequences, roughly 49% being singletons. The V call is TRBV4-2, the J call TRBJ2-1, with 11 bases identical to TRBD2. The sequence came from a woman aged 40 to 50 in good health. Sequenced material: blood. The CDR3 spells CASSQGTSGGNYNEQFF. CDR3 nucleotide sequence: TGTGCCAGCAGCCAAGGAACTAGCGGGGGCAACTACAATGAGCAGTTCTTC.